This T cell receptor beta chain was identified in a study of T cell responses to AZD1222 COVID-19 vaccine. General study points: At baseline, just 6 or 7 AZD1222 recipients tested seropositive.

With respect to this clone: Its antigen is not identified. Within the sample, other DNA sequences also encode this same CDR3.

The CDR3 is 13 residues long. Germline assignment: CDR1 MNHEY and CDR2 SMNVEV (reference sequence). With 5 bases removed from V and 3 bases from J, the gap between germline ends came to 10 bases. The method was immunoSEQ multiplex PCR; TCRdb's version includes in-frame clones alone and lacks a portion of them. This sample has 150,000 to 200,000 clones, with 85% to 90% found just once. This TCR was recovered from an adult in good health. The starting material was peripheral blood, obtained on day 0 of MenACWY control vaccination. This chain uses TRBV27 with TRBJ1-1; no clear D gene. This CDR3 reads CASSLRRDTEAFF. The CDR3 DNA is TGTGCCAGCAGTCTCCGAAGGGACACTGAAGCTTTCTTT.